These 18 T cell receptor beta chains were all obtained from the same sample, sequenced in a study of identifying expanded T cells in peripheral blood. Profiling relied on immunoSEQ multiplex PCR, and the TCRdb table lists in-frame clones only, not all of them. The sample consists of roughly 130,000 clones, approximately 86% of them appearing once. Sequenced sample: blood. These receptors originate from a person aged 18 to 69 in good health.

This chain joins TRBV25-1 and TRBJ2-1, with D possibly TRBD1 on 6 matching bases. Germline V gives CDR1 MGHDK, CDR2 SYGVNS. Trimming pared 6 bases from V and 8 bases from J, leaving 14 bases between. The CDR3 extends over 13 amino acids. As DNA, the CDR3 is TGTGCCAGCAGCGTCAGGGGCACCCATGAGCAGTTCTTC. It translates to CASSVRGTHEQFF. Complete variable domain (other parts from reference TRBV25-1 and TRBJ2-1): EADIYQTPRYLVIGTGKKITLECSQTMGHDKMYWYQQDPGMELHLIHYSYGVNSTEKGDLSSESTVSRIRTEHFPLTLESARPSHTSQYLCASSVRGTHEQFFGPGTRLTVL.

The chain has TRBV25-1 and TRBJ2-7, with 10 bases aligning to TRBD1. CDR1 is MGHDK and CDR2 is SYGVNS in the germline V gene. This CDR3 comprises 15 residues. With V trimmed by 2 bases and J by 5 bases, 6 bases remained unmatched. The DNA for the CDR3 is TGTGCCAGCAGTGAACCCGGACAGGGGGGGGACGAGCAGTACTTC. Protein product: CASSEPGQGGDEQYF.

J is TRBJ2-5 and V is TRBV7-7; 7 bases align to TRBD2. CDR3 length: 16 residues. V gave up 1 base and J gave up 4 bases; unmatched junction bases: 9. Germline assignment: CDR1 SSHAT and CDR2 FNYEAQ (reference sequence). The CDR3: CASSLGSGVVGETQYF. CDR3 sequence (DNA): TGTGCCAGCAGCTTAGGAAGCGGGGTGGTCGGAGAGACCCAGTACTTC.

The chain links TRBV10-2 to TRBJ2-7, with 10 bases matching TRBD2. Germline assignment: CDR1 WSHSY and CDR2 SAAADI. The CDR3 length is 15 residues. With V trimmed by 10 bases and J by 4 bases, 13 bases remained unmatched. In nucleotides, the CDR3 is TGCGCCACCAGGGAGGTTCTAGCGGGAGTTTACGAGCAGTACTTC. Protein sequence: CATREVLAGVYEQYF.

The chain combines TRBV7-2 with TRBJ2-1, with D unclear. This CDR3 region has 12 residues. V shed 4 bases and J shed 5 bases, with 6 bases lying between them. In germline, CDR1 is SGHTA, CDR2 FQGNSA. CDR3 residues: CASSSWNNEQFF. CDR3 nucleotides: TGTGCCAGCAGCTCGTGGAACAATGAGCAGTTCTTC. Full variable domain (outside the CDR3, taken from reference TRBV7-2 and TRBJ2-1): GAGVSQSPSNKVTEKGKDVELRCDPISGHTALYWYRQSLGQGLEFLIYFQGNSAPDKSGLPSDRFSAERTGGSVSTLTIQRTQQEDSAVYLCASSSWNNEQFFGPGTRLTVL.

The gene calls are TRBV7-6 and TRBJ1-6; D remains ambiguous. Germline V gives CDR1 SGHVS, CDR2 FNYEAQ. This CDR3 comprises 17 residues. The V end lost 1 base, the J end lost 0 bases, and 10 bases lay between the germline ends. DNA for the CDR3: TGTGCCAGCAGCTTAGTGGCAGAGAGCTCCTATAATTCACCCCTCCACTTT. This encodes CASSLVAESSYNSPLHF.

The chain links TRBV20-1 to TRBJ2-7; tentative D call: TRBD2 (5 bases). The CDR3 sequence is 11 residues long. Trimming left V 6 bases short and J 4 bases short, with 10 bases between. Germline CDR1 DFQATT, CDR2 SNEGSKA (reference sequence). The CDR3 DNA is TGCAGTGCCCGACGGGGATACGAGCAGTACTTC. Its translation is CSARRGYEQYF.

The rearrangement uses TRBV5-6 and TRBJ2-7; D gene ambiguous. The CDR3 loop spans 13 amino acids. Trimming took 0 bases from V and 4 from J, leaving 8 bases between them. From germline, CDR1 is SGHDT and CDR2 YYEEEE. The CDR3 DNA follows: TGTGCCAGCAGCTTGGCGATGGGGTACGAGCAGTACTTC. Its protein is CASSLAMGYEQYF.

The genes are TRBV9 and TRBJ2-3, with TRBD2 matching 7 bases. The CDR3 loop spans 16 amino acids. V dropped 0 bases and J dropped 6; count of bases not matched to a gene: 10. The germline V gene has CDR1 SGDLS and CDR2 YYNGEE. The DNA of the CDR3 is TGTGCCAGCAGCGTAGGGGTAGCGGGCCCTCCGGATACGCAGTATTTT. The encoded protein is CASSVGVAGPPDTQYF.

Written as DNA, the CDR3 is TGTGCCAGTAGTATTAGCGTCTTGGAGTACGAGCAGTACTTC. It yields the protein CASSISVLEYEQYF. This chain links TRBV19 with TRBJ2-7; tentative D call: TRBD2 (5 bases). The germline gives CDR1 LNHDA, CDR2 SQIVND (reference sequence). V was trimmed by 3 bases and J by 4 bases, leaving 13 bases between them. The CDR3 runs to 14 residues.

This clone was observed a single time. V usage is TRBV6-5 and J usage is TRBJ1-5, with 7 bases matching TRBD1. The J segment lost 7 bases and the V segment lost 6 bases, leaving 9 bases of the junction unmatched. CDR1 MNHEY and CDR2 SVGAGI come from the germline V gene. The CDR3 is made up of 14 amino acids. The CDR3 nucleotides are TGTGCCAGCAGCCTGACAGGGATTTCCCAGCCCCAGCATTTT. Protein: CASSLTGISQPQHF.

The V call is TRBV28, the J call TRBJ2-5; the D is unclear. Between the trimmed V and J ends, which lost 2 bases and 5 bases, there was a span of 3 bases. The germline gives CDR1 MDHEN, CDR2 SYDVKM. CDR3 length: 11 residues. The CDR3 sequence: CASSLMETQYF. The DNA for the CDR3 is TGTGCCAGCAGTTTAATGGAGACCCAGTACTTC.

This clone was seen only once. The chain recombines TRBV19 with TRBJ2-7; D remains unclear. The germline gives CDR1 LNHDA, CDR2 SQIVND (reference sequence). Trimming took off 0 bases at V and 3 bases at J, with 9 bases between the two ends. The CDR3 runs 14 residues. The CDR3 sequence: CASSIDLARYEQYF. CDR3 sequence (DNA): TGTGCCAGTAGTATAGATTTGGCCCGCTACGAGCAGTACTTC.

The gene calls are TRBV16 and TRBJ2-7; TRBD1 aligns across 7 bases. Trimming removed 6 bases from V and 3 bases from J; junction bases left unmatched: 5. The CDR3 extends over 13 amino acids. Germline lookup yields CDR1 KGHSY and CDR2 FQNENV. The CDR3: CASSWDRGYEQYF. The DNA for the CDR3 is TGTGCCAGCAGTTGGGACAGAGGCTACGAGCAGTACTTC.

The chain has TRBV29-1 and TRBJ2-1; D may be TRBD1 (7 bases). V was cut by 3 bases and J by 4 bases, with 10 bases left in between. The CDR3 has 13 amino acids. The V gene's germline CDR1 is SQVTM and CDR2 ANQGSEA. The CDR3 here is CSVDAGGYNEQFF. The CDR3 DNA reads as TGCAGCGTTGATGCAGGGGGGTACAATGAGCAGTTCTTC.

In its sample, this clone was seen once. The J gene is TRBJ1-5, the V gene TRBV6-6, with TRBD1 as a possible D gene (5 bases). V lost 5 bases to trimming and J lost 4 bases, with 18 bases between them. CDR3 length: 16 residues. CDR1 MNHNY and CDR2 SVGAGI come from the germline V gene (reference sequence). The CDR3 coding sequence is TGTGCCAGCAGTACCGTGCAGGGATTAGATAATCAGCCCCAGCATTTT. Translating it yields CASSTVQGLDNQPQHF.

This clone occurred once. V usage is TRBV4-2 and J usage is TRBJ1-2; possibly TRBD1 for D (6 bases). Germline V gene lookup returns CDR1 LGHNA and CDR2 YNFKEQ. The germline V and J ends were trimmed by 0 bases and 7 bases, with 24 bases remaining between them. The CDR3 runs 18 residues. The CDR3 sequence is CASSQDLFPAGDFGGYTF. The CDR3 DNA is TGTGCCAGCAGCCAAGATCTGTTTCCGGCAGGGGACTTTGGTGGCTACACCTTC.

This chain uses TRBV7-8 with TRBJ1-5; TRBD1 is a possible D gene (6 bases). There are 13 residues in the CDR3. The V end lost 1 base, the J end lost 5 bases, and 6 bases lay between the germline ends. Germline values: CDR1 SGHVS, CDR2 FQNEAQ. CDR3 coding DNA: TGTGCCAGCAGCTTAGACAGGGATCAGCCCCAGCATTTT. Translated, it gives CASSLDRDQPQHF. Together with reference TRBV7-8 and TRBJ1-5, the CDR3 gives the full variable domain: GAGVSQSPRYKVAKRGQDVALRCDPISGHVSLFWYQQALGQGPEFLTYFQNEAQLDKSGLPSDRFFAERPEGSVSTLKIQRTQQEDSAVYLCASSLDRDQPQHFGDGTRLSIL.